The present entry profiles one TCR beta chain with its context. What it binds is unknown. Method: immunoSEQ multiplex PCR; TCRdb's copy keeps in-frame clones and lacks some. The data show some 35,000 clones, approximately 94% seen once. With 4 bases removed from V and 8 bases from J, the gap between germline ends came to 19 bases. This CDR3 has 16 residues. Germline values: CDR1 SGHDT, CDR2 YYEEEE. The sample is drawn from a study of T cells in localized non-small cell lung cancer. General study results and limits: Uninvolved adjacent lung showed the highest T cell clonality, exceeding tumor.

The specimen was peripheral blood, collected before any cancer treatment. This receptor was identified in a female donor older than 55 with stage I lung adenocarcinoma. This rearrangement joins TRBV5-6 to TRBJ1-6; perhaps TRBD1 as D (6 bases). In nucleotides, the CDR3 is TGTGCCAGCAGCGCCACATTTGGGGCAGGGGATTCACCCCTCCACTTT. Encoded protein: CASSATFGAGDSPLHF.